The source of this TCR beta chain is a study of blood T cell repertoires in COVID-19. Study overall: Both acute and convalescent COVID-19 samples were obtained from the United States, Italy and Spain. Sources were T cells, B-cell-depleted T cells, or PBMCs; the material itself was cDNA or gDNA.

Germline values: CDR1 LNHNV, CDR2 YYDKDF (reference sequence). V was clipped by 5 bases and J by 2 bases; unmatched bases: 15. This CDR3 has 19 residues. In the study's own analysis: Reference gene primers were amplified, and this amplification served to estimate nucleated cell counts. The assay was immunoSEQ multiplex PCR, and TCRdb's table has in-frame clones only and misses some. D and trimming were read from the DNA, whereas the V and J calls and clone size are those reported in that table. The sample shows about 39,000 clones, approximately 86% of them seen only once. The TCR comes from a man in his forties with active COVID-19. The chain employs TRBV15 and TRBJ2-3; 11 nucleotides line up with TRBD2. Sequencing input: peripheral blood. The CDR3 is CATSSARRASGGYTDTQYF. The CDR3 DNA reads TGTGCCACCAGCTCCGCCCGAAGGGCTAGCGGGGGGTACACAGATACGCAGTATTTT.